One T cell receptor beta chain is described in this entry. The antigen is unknown. The CDR3 spans 16 residues. Germline CDR1 is LGHDT and CDR2 is YNNKEL (reference sequence). Unique molecular identifiers had been added to the TCR beta cDNA libraries. Via MiXCR, TCRdb re-called the PCR reads, giving one row per CDR3 protein. The data contain about 570,000 distinct CDR3 sequences, approximately 34% of them singletons. The data stem from a study of post-analysis software for immune sequencing data. Study-wide results and caveats: F measure grouped same-batch samples tightly together. Controls had lower frequencies than patients of five or six TRBV segments, which included TRBV5-6, TRBV5-1 and TRBV20-1.

The J gene is TRBJ2-7, the V gene TRBV3-1, with 10 bases lining up with TRBD1. The J call is in doubt because the DNA end fits TRBJ2-4 better. The sequence derives from a girl aged 2-17 years with multiple sclerosis. What was sequenced was blood. The CDR3 loop reads CASSPFGTGVSNIQYF. In DNA, the CDR3 is TGTGCCAGCAGCCCTTTCGGGACAGGGGTGTCGAACATTCAGTACTTC.